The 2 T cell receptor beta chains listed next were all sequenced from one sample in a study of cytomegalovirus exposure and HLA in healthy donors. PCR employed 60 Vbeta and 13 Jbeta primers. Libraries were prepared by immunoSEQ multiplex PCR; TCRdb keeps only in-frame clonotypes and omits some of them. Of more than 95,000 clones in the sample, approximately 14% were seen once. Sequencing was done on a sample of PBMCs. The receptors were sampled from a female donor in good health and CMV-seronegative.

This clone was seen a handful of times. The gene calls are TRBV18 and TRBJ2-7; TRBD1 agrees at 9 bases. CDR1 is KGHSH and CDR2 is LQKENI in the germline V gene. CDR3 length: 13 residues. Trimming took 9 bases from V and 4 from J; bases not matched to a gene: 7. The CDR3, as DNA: TGTGCCAGAGCCGGGACAGGGTCTTACGAGCAGTACTTC. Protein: CARAGTGSYEQYF.

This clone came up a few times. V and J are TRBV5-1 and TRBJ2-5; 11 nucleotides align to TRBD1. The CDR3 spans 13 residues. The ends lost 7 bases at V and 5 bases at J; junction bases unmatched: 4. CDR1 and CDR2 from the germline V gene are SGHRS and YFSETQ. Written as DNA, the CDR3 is TGCGCCAGCGGACAGGGGGCCCGTGAGACCCAGTACTTC. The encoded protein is CASGQGARETQYF.